This is a list of T cell receptor beta chains from one sample in a study of T cell repertoires in urothelial bladder cancer. The table came from immunoSEQ multiplex PCR; TCRdb's copy has only in-frame clones and leaves some out. The table has fewer than 15,000 clones, around 64% seen once. Sequencing was carried out using tumor-infiltrating cells from bladder cancer. Receptors were obtained from a human donor with urothelial carcinoma. The CDR3 runs from the conserved cysteine through the conserved F or W. The D gene is left open where the match is weak. Clone size appears in some rows only: once, few, many, or a class for an expanded clone.

>TRBJ2-3|TRBD1|TRBV27|NA|18
CASSLNPMTGLNTDTQYF
TGTGCCAGCAGTTTAAATCCCATGACAGGGTTGAACACAGATACGCAGTATTTT
>TRBJ2-1|NA|TRBV20-1|NA|10
CSAYYNEQFF
TGCAGTGCCTACTACAATGAGCAGTTCTTC
>TRBJ2-5|TRBD1|TRBV27|NA|17
CASSLDPRQGGRETQYF
TGTGCCAGCAGTTTAGACCCTCGACAGGGGGGTAGGGAGACCCAGTACTTC
>TRBJ2-5|NA|TRBV18|NA|14
CASSPLGDQETQYF
TGTGCCAGCTCACCCCTTGGGGACCAAGAGACCCAGTACTTC
>TRBJ1-2|NA|TRBV6-5|NA|12
CASSSYTYGYTF
TGTGCCAGCAGTTCCTACACCTATGGCTACACCTTC
>TRBJ2-7|TRBD1|TRBV7-9|few|14
CASSPETGSYEQYF
TGTGCCAGCAGCCCGGAGACAGGGAGCTACGAGCAGTACTTC
>TRBJ1-1|NA|TRBV10-3|NA|14
CAISLGGSVTEAFF
TGTGCCATCAGTCTGGGGGGCTCGGTCACTGAAGCTTTCTTT
>TRBJ2-5|NA|TRBV7-3|NA|12
CASSSGGETQYF
TGTGCCAGCAGCTCCGGTGGAGAGACCCAGTACTTC
>TRBJ1-2|NA|TRBV5-1|NA|15
CASSQNQPSGYGYTF
TGCGCCAGCAGCCAAAACCAACCATCCGGCTATGGCTACACCTTC
>TRBJ2-2|NA|TRBV6-5|NA|14
CASRTRLDTGELFF
TGTGCCAGCAGGACTAGACTGGACACCGGGGAGCTGTTTTTT
>TRBJ2-6|NA|TRBV19|few|16
CASSTRTSSGANVLTF
TGTGCCAGTAGTACAAGGACCAGCTCTGGGGCCAACGTCCTGACTTTC
>TRBJ2-7|NA|TRBV18|medium-sized|15
CASSMPGQGHYEQYF
TGTGCCAGCTCAATGCCCGGGCAGGGGCACTACGAGCAGTACTTC
>TRBJ2-2|TRBD1|TRBV7-3|NA|16
CASSLMTGLNTGELFF
TGTGCCAGCAGCTTGATGACAGGGCTGAACACCGGGGAGCTGTTTTTT
>TRBJ1-4|NA|TRBV7-2|NA|13
CASSFNGDEKLFF
TGTGCCAGCAGCTTTAACGGGGACGAAAAACTGTTTTTT
>TRBJ2-6|NA|TRBV5-6|few|17
CASSSLRYRAGANVLTF
TGTGCCAGCAGCTCCCTAAGATACAGGGCTGGGGCCAACGTCCTGACTTTC
>TRBJ2-3|TRBD2|TRBV9|few|15
CASSVVGGGPDTQYF
TGTGCCAGCAGCGTAGTAGGCGGGGGGCCAGATACGCAGTATTTT
>TRBJ2-5|TRBD1|TRBV12-5|NA|15
CASGTETGAQETQYF
TGTGCTAGCGGCACCGAAACAGGGGCCCAAGAGACCCAGTACTTC
>TRBJ1-1|NA|TRBV7-6|NA|13
CASSPPGNTEAFF
TGTGCCAGCAGCCCCCCCGGGAACACTGAAGCTTTCTTT
>TRBJ1-5|NA|TRBV14|NA|13
CASSQGQYQPQHF
TGTGCCAGCAGCCAAGGACAGTACCAGCCCCAGCATTTT
>TRBJ2-3|NA|TRBV23-1|NA|16
CASSLLVGEGTDTQYF
TGCGCCAGCAGTCTCCTCGTCGGGGAAGGGACAGATACGCAGTATTTT
>TRBJ1-1|TRBD1|TRBV7-2|NA|14
CASSLTGANTEAFF
TGTGCCAGCAGCTTGACAGGGGCGAACACTGAAGCTTTCTTT
>TRBJ2-5|NA|TRBV30|NA|14
CAWRQGPNQETQYF
TGTGCCTGGCGGCAGGGGCCGAACCAAGAGACCCAGTACTTC
>TRBJ2-3|TRBD2|TRBV19|few|17
CASSIVGGASTTDTQYF
TGTGCCAGTAGTATAGTCGGGGGGGCCTCCACCACAGATACGCAGTATTTT
>TRBJ1-2|NA|TRBV6-5|NA|16
CASSYSAGEGYYGYTF
TGTGCCAGCAGTTACTCGGCAGGGGAAGGGTACTATGGCTACACCTTC
>TRBJ1-4|NA|TRBV7-2|NA|15
CASTIKGGRNEKLFF
TGTGCCAGCACCATAAAGGGGGGACGGAATGAAAAACTGTTTTTT
>TRBJ1-2|NA|TRBV5-1|NA|13
CASSSTLNGGYTF
TGCGCCAGCAGCTCCACCCTCAATGGGGGCTACACCTTC
>TRBJ2-4|TRBD2|TRBV25-1|NA|14
CASSEYGTRDIQYF
TGTGCCAGCAGTGAATATGGGACTAGAGACATTCAGTACTTC
>TRBJ1-1|NA|TRBV19|NA|13
CASSPRRDTEAFF
TGTGCCAGTAGTCCCCGAAGGGACACTGAAGCTTTCTTT
>TRBJ2-5|TRBD2|TRBV9|NA|16
CASSGLAGGHQETQYF
TGTGCCAGCAGCGGACTAGCGGGGGGGCACCAAGAGACCCAGTACTTC
>TRBJ1-2|NA|TRBV6-5|NA|14
CASSPFDRPSGYTF
TGTGCCAGCAGTCCCTTCGACCGTCCCTCTGGCTACACCTTC
>TRBJ2-5|NA|TRBV11-3|NA|15
CASGTGTPGQETQYF
TGTGCCAGCGGGACCGGGACTCCAGGCCAAGAGACCCAGTACTTC
>TRBJ2-1|NA|TRBV6-7|NA|14
CASSPLEPYNEQFF
TGTGCCAGCAGTCCCCTCGAGCCATACAATGAGCAGTTCTTC
>TRBJ1-2|TRBD1|TRBV27|NA|15
CASSFHRGLAYGYTF
TGTGCCAGCAGTTTCCACAGGGGGCTTGCCTATGGCTACACCTTC